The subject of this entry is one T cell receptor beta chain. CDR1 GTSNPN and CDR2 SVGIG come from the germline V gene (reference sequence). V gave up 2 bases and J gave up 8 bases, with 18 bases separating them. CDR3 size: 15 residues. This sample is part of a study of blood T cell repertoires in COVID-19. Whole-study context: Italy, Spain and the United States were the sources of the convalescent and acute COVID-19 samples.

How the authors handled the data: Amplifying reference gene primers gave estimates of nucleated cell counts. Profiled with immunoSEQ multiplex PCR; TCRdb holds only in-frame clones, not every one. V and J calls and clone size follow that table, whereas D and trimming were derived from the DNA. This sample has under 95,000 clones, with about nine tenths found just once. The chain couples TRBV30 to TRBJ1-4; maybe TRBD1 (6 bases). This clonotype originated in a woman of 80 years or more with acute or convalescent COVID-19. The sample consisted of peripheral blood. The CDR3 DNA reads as TGTGCCTGGAGTTTGGGGGAGGGGGTGAGGGAAAAACTGTTTTTT. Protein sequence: CAWSLGEGVREKLFF.